The rows below give T cell receptor beta chains drawn from one sample of a study of a mutant IDH1 vaccine in newly diagnosed glioma. Libraries were prepared by immunoSEQ multiplex PCR; TCRdb keeps only in-frame clonotypes and omits some of them. The table records roughly 28,000 clones, 89% of them present only once. The antigens for these receptors are not known. Sequencing was performed on PBMCs, taken from a glioma patient whose treatment included an IDH1 peptide vaccine. These receptors were obtained from a young man with glioma. The CDR3 runs from the conserved cysteine through the conserved F or W. Fields, in order: V gene, CDR3 length, CDR3 protein.

TRBV7-2	14	CASSPLGQGYEQYF
TRBV9	15	CASSVGQGGAYEQYF
TRBV5-1	15	CASSQGQAGGTEAFF
TRBV9	16	CASSPGVGASNQPQHF
TRBV6-1	14	CASSLRAGGDTQYF
TRBV2	11	CASTSTGAAFF
TRBV29-1	11	CSVGQLETQYF
TRBV6-5	14	CASSYGRGWETQYF
TRBV5-1	14	CASSLGGGQYEQYF
TRBV7-2	12	CASRGLNEKLFF
TRBV10-2	16	CASRTSQTGRGETQYF
TRBV5-1	15	CASSPLAGGPETQYF
TRBV2	13	CASSLGGQETQYF
TRBV4-2	17	CASSQETPTPPGNEQFF
TRBV7-9	12	CASSLVTETQYF
TRBV27	14	CASSEGTVNTEAFF
TRBV5-1	16	CASTETGDRVVDEQFF
TRBV7-9	12	CASSLKDTEAFF
TRBV6-6	15	CASSRDAKAGQPQHF
TRBV30	13	CAWSGRGDTEAFF
TRBV20-1	10	CSAQVNEQYF
TRBV6-6	13	CAIASGYSYEQYF
TRBV4-2	14	CASSQVGQIYGYTF
TRBV28	12	CASSFPNSPLHF
TRBV6-5	14	CASSITGESGEQYF
TRBV6-1	16	CASSGPSQGANYGYTF
TRBV30	12	CAWGGGLSGYTF
TRBV4-2	13	CASSLALNTEAFF
TRBV29-1	13	CSVGGGTQETQYF
TRBV6-1	14	CASNIAGEVYEQYF
TRBV9	15	CASSVEGTGDYGYTF
TRBV4-1	15	CASSSGLAVSYEQYF
TRBV6-5	11	CASKGQETQYF
TRBV14	13	CASSIAASGEQYF
TRBV6-5	13	CASSYSAGEGYTF
TRBV30	17	CAYLFPPQGASHTEAFF
TRBV29-1	13	CSVIRGGFTEAFF
TRBV7-2	16	CASSSQSDRGLETQYF
TRBV4-1	15	CASSQARQGKNEQYF
TRBV7-2	16	CASSADPSGRMGEQYF
TRBV29-1	15	CSVDAVGGSNYGYTF
TRBV2	13	CASTYRERETQYF
TRBV6-5	13	CASSYSVSSEQYF
TRBV30	15	CAWSPPGGYQETQYF
TRBV28	13	CASSPWGPSEAFF
TRBV30	13	CAWSATGASGYTF
TRBV15	15	CATRNRTGEENGYTF
TRBV10-1	12	CASKSNTGELFF
TRBV30	16	CAWSVTAARGYTEAFF